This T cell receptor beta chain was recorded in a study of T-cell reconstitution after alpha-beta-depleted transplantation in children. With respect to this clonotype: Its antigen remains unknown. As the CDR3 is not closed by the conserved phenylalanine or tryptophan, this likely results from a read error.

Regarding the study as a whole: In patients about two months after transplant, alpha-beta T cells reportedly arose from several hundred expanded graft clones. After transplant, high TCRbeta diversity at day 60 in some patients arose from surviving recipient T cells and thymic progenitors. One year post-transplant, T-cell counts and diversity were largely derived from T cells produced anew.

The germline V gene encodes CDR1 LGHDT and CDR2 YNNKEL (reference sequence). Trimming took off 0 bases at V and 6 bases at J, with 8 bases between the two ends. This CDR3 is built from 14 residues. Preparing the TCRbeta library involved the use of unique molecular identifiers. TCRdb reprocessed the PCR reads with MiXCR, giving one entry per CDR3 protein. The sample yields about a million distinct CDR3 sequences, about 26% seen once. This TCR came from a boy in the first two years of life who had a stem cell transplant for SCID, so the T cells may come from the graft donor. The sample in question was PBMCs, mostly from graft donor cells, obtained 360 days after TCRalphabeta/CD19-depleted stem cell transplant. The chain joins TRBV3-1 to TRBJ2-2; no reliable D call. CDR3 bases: TGTGCCAGCAGCCAAGATCCCGCCGCCGGGGAGCTGTTTGTT. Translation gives CASSQDPAAGELFV.